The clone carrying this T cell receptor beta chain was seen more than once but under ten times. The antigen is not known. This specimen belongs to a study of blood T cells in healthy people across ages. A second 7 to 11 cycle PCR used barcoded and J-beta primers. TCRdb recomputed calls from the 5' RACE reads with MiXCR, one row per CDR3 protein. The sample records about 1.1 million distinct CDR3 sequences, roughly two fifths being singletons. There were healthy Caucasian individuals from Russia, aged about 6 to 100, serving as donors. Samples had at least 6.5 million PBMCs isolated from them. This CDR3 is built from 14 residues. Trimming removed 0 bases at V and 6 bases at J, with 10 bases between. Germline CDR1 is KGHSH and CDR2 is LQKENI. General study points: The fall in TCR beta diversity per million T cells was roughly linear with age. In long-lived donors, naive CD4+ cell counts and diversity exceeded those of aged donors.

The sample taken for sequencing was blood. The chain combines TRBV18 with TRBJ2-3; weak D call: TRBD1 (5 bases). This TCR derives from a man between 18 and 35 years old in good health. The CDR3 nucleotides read TGTGCCAGCTCACCACCGATACAGGCGGATACGCAGTATTTT. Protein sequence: CASSPPIQADTQYF.